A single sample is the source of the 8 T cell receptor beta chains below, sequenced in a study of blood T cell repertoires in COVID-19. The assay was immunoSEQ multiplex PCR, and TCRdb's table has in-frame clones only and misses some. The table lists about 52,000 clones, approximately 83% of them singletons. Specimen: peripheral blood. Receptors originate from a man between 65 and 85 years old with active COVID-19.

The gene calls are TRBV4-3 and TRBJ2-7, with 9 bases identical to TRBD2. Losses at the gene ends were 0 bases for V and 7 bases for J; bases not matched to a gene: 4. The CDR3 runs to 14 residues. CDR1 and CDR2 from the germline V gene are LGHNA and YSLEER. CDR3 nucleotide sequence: TGCGCCAGCAGCCAAGACTGGCGGGGGGGTGAGCAGTACTTC. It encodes CASSQDWRGGEQYF.

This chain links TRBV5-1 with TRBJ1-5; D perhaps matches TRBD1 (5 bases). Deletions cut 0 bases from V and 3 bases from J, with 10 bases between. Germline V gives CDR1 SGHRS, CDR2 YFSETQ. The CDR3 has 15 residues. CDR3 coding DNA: TGCGCCAGCAGCTTGGATTGGGGGGACAATCAGCCCCAGCATTTT. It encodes CASSLDWGDNQPQHF.

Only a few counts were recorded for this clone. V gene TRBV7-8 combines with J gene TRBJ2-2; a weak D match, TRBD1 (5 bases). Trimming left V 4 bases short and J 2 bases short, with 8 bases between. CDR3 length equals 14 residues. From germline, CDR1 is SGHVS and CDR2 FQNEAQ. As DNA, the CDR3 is TGTGCCAGCAGCTACGACAGAAACACCGGGGAGCTGTTTTTT. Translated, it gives CASSYDRNTGELFF.

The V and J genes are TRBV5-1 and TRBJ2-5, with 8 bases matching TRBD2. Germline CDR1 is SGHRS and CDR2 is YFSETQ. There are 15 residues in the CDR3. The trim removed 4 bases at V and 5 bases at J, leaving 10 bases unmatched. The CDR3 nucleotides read TGCGCCAGCAGCCCGGCGGCGGGGGGCTGGGAGACCCAGTACTTC. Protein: CASSPAAGGWETQYF.

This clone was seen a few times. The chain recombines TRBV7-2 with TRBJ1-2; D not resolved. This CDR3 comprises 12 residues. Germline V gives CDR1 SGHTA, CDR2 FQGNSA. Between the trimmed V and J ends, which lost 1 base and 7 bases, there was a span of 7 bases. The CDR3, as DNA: TGTGCCAGCAGCTTAGAAGTCGGTGGCTACACCTTC. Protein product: CASSLEVGGYTF.

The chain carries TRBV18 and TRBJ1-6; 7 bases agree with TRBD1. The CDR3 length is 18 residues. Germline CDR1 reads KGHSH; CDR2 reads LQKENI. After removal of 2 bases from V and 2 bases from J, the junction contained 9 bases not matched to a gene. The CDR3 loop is CASSPTGAGSPYNSPLHF. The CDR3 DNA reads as TGTGCCAGCTCACCAACAGGGGCAGGGTCGCCCTATAATTCACCCCTCCACTTT. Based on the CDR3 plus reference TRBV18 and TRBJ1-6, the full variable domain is NAGVMQNPRHLVRRRGQEARLRCSPMKGHSHVYWYRQLPEEGLKFMVYLQKENIIDESGMPKERFSAEFPKEGPSILRIQQVVRGDSAAYFCASSPTGAGSPYNSPLHFGNGTRLTVT.

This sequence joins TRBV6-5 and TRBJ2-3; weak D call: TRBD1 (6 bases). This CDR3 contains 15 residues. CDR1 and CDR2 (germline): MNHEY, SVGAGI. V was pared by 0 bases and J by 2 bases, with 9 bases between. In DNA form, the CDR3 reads TGTGCCAGCAGTTACTCGAGGGGGTACACAGATACGCAGTATTTT. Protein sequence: CASSYSRGYTDTQYF.

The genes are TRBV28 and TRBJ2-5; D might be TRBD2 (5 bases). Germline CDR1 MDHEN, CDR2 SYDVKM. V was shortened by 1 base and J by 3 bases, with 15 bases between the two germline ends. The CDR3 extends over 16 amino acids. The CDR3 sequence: CASSLFQLGEEETQYF. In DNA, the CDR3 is TGTGCCAGCAGTTTATTCCAGCTCGGGGAAGAAGAGACCCAGTACTTC.